These 18 T cell receptor beta chains were sequenced from one sample in a study of OX40 agonist ivuxolimab in advanced cancers. Some clones are missing from TCRdb's copy, which holds only in-frame ones; the method was immunoSEQ multiplex PCR. The sample lists around 20,000 clones, 70% to 80% occurring once. Sequenced here: CD4+ or CD8+ T cells sorted from blood, sampled in a trial of the OX40 agonist ivuxolimab. These receptor sequences come from an adult with an advanced solid tumor such as melanoma, head and neck, liver or kidney cancer.

The rearrangement joins TRBV19 to TRBJ2-1; the D gene is possibly TRBD2 (6 bases). Looked up from germline, CDR1 is LNHDA and CDR2 is SQIVND (reference sequence). The CDR3 is made up of 13 amino acids. V lost 9 bases, J lost 9 bases, and 18 bases lay in between. CDR3 nucleotides: TGTGCCAGGCGGGACCACCAAGCGGGTGAGCAGTTCTTC. Encoded protein: CARRDHQAGEQFF. Variable domain in full (rest from reference TRBV19 and TRBJ2-1): DGGITQSPKYLFRKEGQNVTLSCEQNLNHDAMYWYRQDPGQGLRLIYYSQIVNDFQKGDIAEGYSVSREKKESFPLTVTSAQKNPTAFYLCARRDHQAGEQFFGPGTRLTVL.

The chain uses TRBV4-3 and TRBJ1-1; maybe TRBD1 (6 bases). V lost 0 bases and J lost 0, with 11 bases in between. CDR3 length: 16 residues. CDR1 is LGHNA and CDR2 is YSLEER in the germline V gene. CDR3 protein: CASSQDARGMNTEAFF. DNA of the CDR3: TGCGCCAGCAGCCAAGATGCGAGGGGGATGAACACTGAAGCTTTCTTT.

The chain combines TRBV5-5 with TRBJ2-5; D possibly corresponds to TRBD2 (6 bases). The CDR3 has 14 residues. Germline V CDR1 and CDR2: SGHKS, YYEKEE (reference sequence). Trimming removed 0 bases from V and 2 bases from J, with 8 bases in between. CDR3 in DNA: TGTGCCAGCAGCTTGGGAGGAGGGCAAGAGACCCAGTACTTC. It yields the protein CASSLGGGQETQYF. Looking up the rest from reference TRBV5-5 and TRBJ2-5 gives the full variable domain: DAGVTQSPTHLIKTRGQQVTLRCSPISGHKSVSWYQQVLGQGPQFIFQYYEKEERGRGNFPDRFSARQFPNYSSELNVNALLLGDSALYLCASSLGGGQETQYFGPGTRLLVL.

J is TRBJ1-2 and V is TRBV7-9; D uncertain. V lost 5 bases and J lost 2, with 9 bases in between. The germline V gene has CDR1 SEHNR and CDR2 FQNEAQ (reference sequence). This CDR3 region has 13 residues. The CDR3 nucleotides are TGTGCCAGCAGCCCCCCCGACAACTATGGCTACACCTTC. Translation: CASSPPDNYGYTF.

The table lists this clone with a count of one. The chain has TRBV9 and TRBJ1-2; D remains unclear. Looked up from germline, CDR1 is SGDLS and CDR2 is YYNGEE. Trimming left V 0 bases short and J 3 bases short, with 12 bases between. CDR3 length: 15 amino acids. The CDR3 is CASSVDGKGYYGYTF. The CDR3, as DNA: TGTGCCAGCAGCGTAGACGGGAAGGGTTACTATGGCTACACCTTC.

The chain is built from TRBV27 and TRBJ2-5; 9 positions agree with TRBD2. The V segment lost 7 bases and the J segment 2 bases; nucleotides outside the gene matches: 11. The CDR3 covers 16 residues. Germline CDR1 MNHEY, CDR2 SMNVEV (reference sequence). CDR3 DNA sequence: TGTGCCAGCAACAGATGGGGCGGGAGGGGACAAGAGACCCAGTACTTC. It specifies CASNRWGGRGQETQYF.

The chain recombines TRBV9 with TRBJ2-3; tentatively, D is TRBD2 (5 bases). Germline CDR1 reads SGDLS; CDR2 reads YYNGEE. The CDR3 is 15 residues long. V was trimmed by 1 base and J by 0 bases, leaving 9 bases between them. CDR3 protein: CASSVTGISTDTQYF. CDR3 sequence (DNA): TGTGCCAGCAGCGTAACCGGGATCAGCACAGATACGCAGTATTTT.

This clone was counted a few times. This chain connects TRBV23-1 to TRBJ2-5, with 9 bases lining up with TRBD2. TRBV23-1 carries the ORF label, with uncertain function. After removal of 6 bases from V and 13 bases from J, the junction contained 21 bases not matched to a gene. This CDR3 spans 16 amino acids. The DNA for the CDR3 is TGCGCCAGCAGCCAAGATTTCCCCCTGGCGGGGGGGCTCCCGTACTTC. It encodes CASSQDFPLAGGLPYF.

The CDR3, as DNA: TGTGCCAGCAGCTTATTGGGGTTTCAAGAGACCCAGTACTTC. It translates to CASSLLGFQETQYF. This sequence joins TRBV7-9 and TRBJ2-5; D not resolved. Germline V lookup: CDR1 SEHNR, CDR2 FQNEAQ (reference sequence). V lost 2 bases to trimming and J lost 2 bases, with 9 bases between them. This CDR3 has 14 amino acids.

This sequence joins TRBV5-4 and TRBJ2-1; D not resolved. This CDR3 region has 11 residues. Germline V gene data show CDR1 as SGHNT and CDR2 as YYREEE (reference sequence). V gave up 1 base and J gave up 8 bases, with 4 bases separating them. CDR3 sequence reads: CASSLFDEQFF. Here the CDR3 DNA reads TGTGCCAGCAGCTTGTTTGATGAGCAGTTCTTC.

This sequence joins TRBV6-1 and TRBJ2-1, with 10 bases fitting TRBD2. Per germline, CDR1 MNHNS and CDR2 SASEGT. This CDR3 is 15 amino acids long. The ends lost 6 bases at V and 11 bases at J; junction bases unmatched: 13. CDR3 in amino acids: CASRDLKREGAKQFF. CDR3 coding DNA: TGTGCCAGCAGGGATCTAAAGCGGGAGGGCGCCAAGCAGTTCTTC.

This chain uses TRBV27 with TRBJ1-2; D ambiguous. Germline-derived CDR1 and CDR2 are MNHEY and SMNVEV (reference sequence). V was shortened by 4 bases and J by 7 bases, with 16 bases between the two germline ends. The CDR3 runs 14 residues. Written as DNA, the CDR3 is TGTGCCAGCAGTTCGTCGCCCCTAATGAGTGGCTACACCTTC. Its translation is CASSSSPLMSGYTF.

This rearrangement joins TRBV27 to TRBJ1-2, with 9 positions matching TRBD1. The CDR3 is 14 amino acids. Trimming at V came to 6 bases and at J to 5 bases, leaving 7 bases not matched to a gene. Germline V gene data show CDR1 as MNHEY and CDR2 as SMNVEV (reference sequence). CDR3 loop: CASSYTGGGYGYTF. CDR3 bases: TGTGCCAGCAGCTATACAGGGGGCGGGTATGGCTACACCTTC.

This rearrangement joins TRBV15 to TRBJ2-2; D gene unclear. Germline CDR1 LNHNV, CDR2 YYDKDF (reference sequence). CDR3 length: 13 amino acids. V lost 5 bases to trimming and J lost 1 base, with 5 bases between them. The CDR3 region has the DNA TGTGCCACCAGCCCCGGGAACACCGGGGAGCTGTTTTTT. Translation gives CATSPGNTGELFF. The whole variable domain, remainder taken from reference TRBV15 and TRBJ2-2, is DAMVIQNPRYQVTQFGKPVTLSCSQTLNHNVMYWYQQKSSQAPKLLFHYYDKDFNNEADTPDNFQSRRPNTSFCFLDIRSPGLGDTAMYLCATSPGNTGELFFGEGSRLTVL.

The chain recombines TRBV5-8 with TRBJ2-5; TRBD1 matches at 8 bases. Germline loops: CDR1 SGHTS, CDR2 YDEGEE. The CDR3 totals 15 residues. With 2 bases clipped from V and 5 bases from J, the junction kept 8 bases outside the gene matches. In DNA, the CDR3 is TGTGCCAGCAGCTTCCGGACAGGGCCAGGGGAGACCCAGTACTTC. Its protein product is CASSFRTGPGETQYF.

The chain employs TRBV7-9 and TRBJ1-1; D gene ambiguous. V was shortened by 1 base and J by 0 bases, with 6 bases between the two germline ends. This CDR3 is 14 amino acids long. CDR1 is SEHNR and CDR2 is FQNEAQ in the germline V gene (reference sequence). CDR3 nucleotides: TGTGCCAGCAGCTTAGGGCCCATGAACACTGAAGCTTTCTTT. Encoded protein: CASSLGPMNTEAFF.

This chain links TRBV9 with TRBJ2-3, with D unresolved. Germline CDR1 is SGDLS and CDR2 is YYNGEE. V was cut by 0 bases and J by 2 bases, with 7 bases left in between. The CDR3 has 14 residues. This chain's CDR3 is CASSVDGITDTQYF. The CDR3 DNA reads as TGTGCCAGCAGCGTAGACGGCATCACAGATACGCAGTATTTT.

This clone is medium-sized (0.01 to 0.1%). The chain couples TRBV10-3 to TRBJ2-7, with D possibly matching TRBD1 (6 bases). Germline CDR1 is ENHRY and CDR2 is SYGVKD. This CDR3 region has 17 residues. The V gene lost 4 bases and the J gene lost 3 bases, with 22 bases spanning the gap. CDR3 in amino acids: CAISAIPPVTGDYEQYF. Here the CDR3 DNA reads TGTGCCATCAGTGCTATACCCCCGGTGACAGGTGACTACGAGCAGTACTTC.